This T cell receptor (beta chain) was sequenced for a study of T-cell memory formation after mild COVID-19. Study findings and constraints: Contracting clones, day 15 to 85, had balanced CD4/CD8, and later expanders favored CD4+.

V was shortened by 5 bases and J by 2 bases, with 14 bases between the two germline ends. Germline assignment: CDR1 SGHTA and CDR2 FQGNSA. CDR3 length equals 15 residues. This clonotype came up many times. Its cognate antigen is unknown. The TCR alpha and TCR beta cDNA libraries, bearing sample barcodes and UMIs, were generated by 5'RACE using constant-segment primers. TCRdb re-called the 5' RACE reads with MiXCR, one entry per CDR3 protein. This sample has around 390,000 distinct CDR3 sequences, with roughly 15% found just once. The source is a man between 18 and 35 years old who had mild COVID-19 (a few samples of this study predate the infection). Cell type and time point are not known. This chain uses TRBV7-2 with TRBJ2-3; TRBD2 is a possible D gene (5 bases). Input material: PBMCs or a T cell subset sorted from them (not recorded which). The CDR3 loop reads CASSPPRAYTDTQYF. The CDR3 DNA sequence: TGTGCCAGCAGCCCCCCGCGGGCTTACACAGATACGCAGTATTTT.